The clone carrying this T cell receptor (beta chain) came up many times. Its antigen is as yet unknown. The CDR3 has 15 residues. The germline V gene encodes CDR1 LGHNA and CDR2 YSLEER. Trimming took 4 bases from V and 5 from J, leaving 15 bases between them. The sample originates from a study of CD8 T cells in ankylosing spondylitis. Points from the study as a whole: The study looked at matched synovial fluid samples from ankylosing spondylitis patients. Disease-linked clones were reported to be significantly enriched there. Typical of ankylosing spondylitis blood, it appeared, was a TCR beta motif of several highly homologous variants.

TCRdb itself ran the 5' RACE reads through MiXCR, one entry per CDR3 protein. The table lists a few hundred thousand distinct CDR3 sequences, 7.3% of them singletons. The chain couples TRBV4-3 to TRBJ2-1; the D gene is possibly TRBD2 (7 bases). This TCR came from a male donor with ankylosing spondylitis. Sequencing used blood, either unsorted or a sorted T cell fraction (not recorded which). In DNA, the CDR3 is TGCGCCAGCAGCCCCTTGGGGGCGGGGGACAATGAGCAGTTCTTC. It codes for CASSPLGAGDNEQFF.